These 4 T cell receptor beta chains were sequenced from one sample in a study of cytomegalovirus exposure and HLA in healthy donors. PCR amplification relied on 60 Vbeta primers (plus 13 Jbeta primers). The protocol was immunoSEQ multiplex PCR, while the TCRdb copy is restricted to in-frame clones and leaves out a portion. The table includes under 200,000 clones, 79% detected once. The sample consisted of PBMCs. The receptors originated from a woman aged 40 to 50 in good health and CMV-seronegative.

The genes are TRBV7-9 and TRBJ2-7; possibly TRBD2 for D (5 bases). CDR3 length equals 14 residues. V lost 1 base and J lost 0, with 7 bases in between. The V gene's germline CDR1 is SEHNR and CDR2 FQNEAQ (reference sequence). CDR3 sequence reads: CASSLDTSSYEQYF. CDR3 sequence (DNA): TGTGCCAGCAGCTTAGATACTAGCTCCTACGAGCAGTACTTC.

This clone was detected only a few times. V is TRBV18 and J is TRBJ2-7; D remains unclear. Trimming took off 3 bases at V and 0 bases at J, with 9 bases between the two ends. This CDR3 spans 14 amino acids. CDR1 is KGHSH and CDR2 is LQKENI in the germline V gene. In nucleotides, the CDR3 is TGTGCCAGCTCACCGGCAGGTAGCTCCTACGAGCAGTACTTC. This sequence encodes CASSPAGSSYEQYF.

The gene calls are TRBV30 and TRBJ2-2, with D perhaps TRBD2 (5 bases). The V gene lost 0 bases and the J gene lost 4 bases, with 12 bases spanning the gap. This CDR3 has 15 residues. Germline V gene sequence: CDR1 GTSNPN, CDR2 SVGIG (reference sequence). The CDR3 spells CAWSVAVSGTGELFF. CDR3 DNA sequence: TGTGCCTGGAGTGTAGCGGTGTCGGGCACCGGGGAGCTGTTTTTT. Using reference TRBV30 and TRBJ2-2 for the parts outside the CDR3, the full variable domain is SQTIHQWPATLVQPVGSPLSLECTVEGTSNPNLYWYRQAAGRGLQLLFYSVGIGQISSEVPQNLSASRPQDRQFILSSKKLLLSDSGFYLCAWSVAVSGTGELFFGEGSRLTVL.

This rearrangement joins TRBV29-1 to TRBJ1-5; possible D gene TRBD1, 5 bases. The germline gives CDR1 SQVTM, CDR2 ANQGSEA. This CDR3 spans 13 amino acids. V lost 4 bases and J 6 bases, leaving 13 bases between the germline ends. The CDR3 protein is CSVGGGAGQPQHF. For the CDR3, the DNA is TGCAGCGTTGGGGGCGGAGCGGGTCAGCCCCAGCATTTT.